This TCR beta chain was captured in a study of T-cell memory formation after mild COVID-19 (dated by TCRdb to the early 2020s). Broadly, across the study: TCR sequence clusters from the two donors were largely donor specific. Longitudinal TCRalpha and TCRbeta repertoire sequencing tracked T-cell clones expanding and contracting after mild COVID-19 in two donors. Two young, previously healthy adult volunteers, one female and one male, were included in the cohort.

Only a few counts were recorded for this clonotype. The specificity of this receptor is unknown. One base away there is no much larger clone; base qualities are not given. Sequencing instrument: Illumina NovaSeq 6000. TCRalpha and TCRbeta cDNA libraries were constructed by 5'RACE with constant-segment primers, with sample barcodes and unique molecular identifiers being introduced. Trizol reagent was used to extract RNA from every sample. Amplification of the libraries took two PCR steps, and the second step added a second sample barcode plus Illumina TruSeq adapters. Libraries were sequenced on an Illumina NovaSeq with 2 x 150 bp paired-end reads. As for the original processing: Reads were demultiplexed and collapsed into UMI-guided consensus sequences with migec v1.2.7. Using mixcr v2.1.11, UMI consensuses were aligned to TRA and TRB V and J templates and then assembled into clonotypes. Expanded or contracted clonotypes were those called significant by both edgeR and NoisET, with noise models trained on biological replicates. edgeR calls used a false discovery rate-adjusted p below 0.01 and a log2 fold-change threshold of 1. PCA with hierarchical clustering of max-normalized trajectories of the 1000 most abundant clonotypes was used as exploratory dynamics analysis. Each responding clone was given a CD4 or CD8 phenotype based on the CD4+ and CD8+ repertoires, which had been sequenced separately. TCRdb redid the processing of the public reads, applying fastp at Q25 and MiXCR, and retained in-frame beta chains. Rows with a matching CDR3 protein are joined into one entry that keeps the most common DNA and genes. These V and J calls rely on TCRdb rather than the paper's analysis. Across this sample there are some 320,000 distinct CDR3 sequences, with about 16% seen only once. The ten biggest clones cover under 25% of the sample.

Here is what the overall study found, with its caveats: Whether the second-wave clones peaking on day 37 were SARS-CoV-2 specific was not confirmed. Some responding clones were detected in pre-infection memory, suggesting pre-existing cross-reactive memory T cells joined the SARS-CoV-2 response. Contracting CD4+ clones appeared mostly in the CM and EM memory subsets, whereas CD8+ clones were enriched in EMRA. The study included only a couple of mild cases, and larger cohorts that include severe cases with pre-infection samples were judged to be necessary. Clones that contracted from day 15 to 85 showed balanced CD4/CD8 phenotypes, whereas a second wave of clones that expanded from day 15 to 37 leaned towards CD4+.

Ficoll-Paque density gradient centrifugation was the method used to isolate PBMCs. The origin of this receptor is a man between 18 and 35 years old who had mild COVID-19 (a few samples of this study predate the infection). The sample titles of this study are shuffled in the database, so cell type and time point are left out; the donor was told from shared clones. Sample: PBMCs or a T cell subset sorted from them (not recorded which).

The nucleotide sequence reads as follows: TGTGCCAGCAGCTCTACAGGGGCGGTGTCACCCCTCCACTTT. The encoded protein is CASSSTGAVSPLHF. The receptor chain draws on TRBV7-2 and TRBJ1-6; a stretch of 7 junction bases matches TRBD1. The germline V gene specifies SGHTA as CDR1 and FQGNSA as CDR2. Taken from cysteine to phenylalanine, the CDR3 has 14 residues. Only the CDR3 portion is preserved as DNA: 42 bases, with reading frame beginning at the first base. Trimmed from V: 4 bases; trimmed from J: 10 bases; junction bases lacking a gene match: 7.